This TCR beta chain was identified in a study of cytomegalovirus exposure and HLA in healthy donors. Regarding the study as a whole: The availability of immune exposure information extended only to CMV serostatus. Presence/absence analyses supposed approximately even sequencing depth among donors.

This CDR3 is built from 16 residues. V lost 4 bases and J lost 4; bases outside the gene matches: 7. Germline loops: CDR1 LGHNA, CDR2 YNFKEQ. Comment on this clone: The antigen is not known.

Primers for the PCR totalled 60 Vbeta and 13 Jbeta. Authors' methods: Roughly 76 million unique TCR beta chains, about 11 million of them shared, were counted by a later analysis. TCRdb's table, derived via immunoSEQ multiplex PCR, lists solely in-frame clones and lacks some. For V, J and clone size, that table is used; D and trimming come from the DNA. The sample consists of 100,000 to 150,000 clones, about three quarters of them appearing once. The clonotype comes from an older woman in good health and CMV-seropositive. The V gene is TRBV4-2, the J gene TRBJ2-1; 10 bases agree with TRBD2. The specimen was PBMCs. CDR3 DNA: TGTGCCAGCAGCCGGATTAGCGGGGGGTCTTACAATGAGCAGTTCTTC. The encoded protein is CASSRISGGSYNEQFF.